Below are 32 T cell receptor beta chains sequenced from a single sample in a study of PD-1 blockade in classical Hodgkin lymphoma. Time point noted: cycle 4 day 1 (C4D1), after 5 to 7 weeks of nivolumab. Autologous stem cell transplantation was followed by relapse in every patient, and brentuximab vedotin exposure varied. CD8+ T cells were isolated from thawed PBMCs by magnetic negative selection. TCRdb's copy holds only in-frame clones and misses some; the assay was immunoSEQ multiplex PCR. The table lists 20,000 or so clones, less than 90% of them singletons, with 4% to 5.5% in the top ten. The source material was CD8+ T cells from blood, sampled before the fourth cycle of nivolumab. These receptors came from a human donor with classical Hodgkin lymphoma.

This clone showed up just once. The chain is built from TRBV28 and TRBJ1-2, with D perhaps TRBD1 (5 bases). The CDR3 loop spans 13 amino acids. In germline, CDR1 is MDHEN, CDR2 SYDVKM. Between the trimmed V and J ends, which lost 4 bases and 2 bases, there was a span of 8 bases. Written as DNA, the CDR3 is TGTGCCAGCAGTTCCCCAGGGAACTATGGCTACACCTTC. Protein: CASSSPGNYGYTF.

The chain couples TRBV28 to TRBJ2-2; D remains unclear. With 5 bases removed from V and 6 bases from J, the gap between germline ends came to 7 bases. Germline-derived CDR1 and CDR2 are MDHEN and SYDVKM. There are 12 residues in the CDR3. The CDR3 sequence is CASSLYPGELFF. CDR3 in DNA: TGTGCCAGCAGTCTTTACCCCGGGGAGCTGTTTTTT.

J is TRBJ1-2 and V is TRBV14, with TRBD1 as a possible D gene (5 bases). CDR1 SGHDN and CDR2 FVKESK come from the germline V gene. V was pared by 4 bases and J by 3 bases, with 15 bases between. This CDR3 has 15 amino acids. CDR3 coding DNA: TGTGCCAGCAGCCCCCCAAATCCAGGGTACTATGGCTACACCTTC. Translating gives CASSPPNPGYYGYTF.

In its sample, this clone was seen once. The V gene is TRBV28, the J gene TRBJ1-2, with TRBD1 as a possible D gene (5 bases). Per the germline V gene, CDR1 is MDHEN and CDR2 is SYDVKM. This CDR3 is 16 amino acids long. Trimming stripped 3 bases from V and 7 bases from J, with 21 bases between. This CDR3 reads CASSFGAGNLFGGYTF. In nucleotides, the CDR3 is TGTGCCAGCAGTTTCGGCGCAGGGAATCTCTTTGGTGGCTACACCTTC.

The V and J genes are TRBV10-2 and TRBJ2-5; D not certain. V dropped 7 bases and J dropped 1 base, with 13 bases sitting between them. This CDR3 has 14 residues. Germline V CDR1 and CDR2: WSHSY, SAAADI. CDR3 residues: CASTPEDFQETQYF. The CDR3 DNA reads as TGCGCCAGCACTCCTGAGGATTTCCAAGAGACCCAGTACTTC.

The chain has TRBV5-5 and TRBJ1-4; 7 bases are a match to TRBD1. Trimming at V came to 0 bases and at J to 7 bases, leaving 9 bases not matched to a gene. The CDR3 length is 16 residues. Looked up from germline, CDR1 is SGHKS and CDR2 is YYEKEE (reference sequence). The CDR3 sequence is CASSLDGGGYFEKLFF. CDR3 DNA sequence: TGTGCCAGCAGCTTGGACGGAGGGGGCTACTTTGAAAAACTGTTTTTT.

The rearrangement links TRBV7-9 to TRBJ2-5; the D is unclear. Germline V gene lookup returns CDR1 SEHNR and CDR2 FQNEAQ (reference sequence). Trimming took off 8 bases at V and 3 bases at J, with 19 bases between the two ends. The CDR3 contains 15 residues. The CDR3 loop is CASRTILGPKETQYF. DNA for the CDR3: TGTGCCAGCCGCACCATACTTGGTCCCAAAGAGACCCAGTACTTC. The full variable domain, completed using reference TRBV7-9 and TRBJ2-5, is DTGVSQNPRHKITKRGQNVTFRCDPISEHNRLYWYRQTLGQGPEFLTYFQNEAQLEKSRLLSDRFSAERPKGSFSTLEIQRTEQGDSAMYLCASRTILGPKETQYFGPGTRLLVL.

The chain couples TRBV6-1 to TRBJ1-2, with D possibly matching TRBD1 (5 bases). The ends were cut back, 1 base at V and 6 bases at J, with 12 bases in the middle. The CDR3 consists of 14 residues. The V gene's germline CDR1 is MNHNS and CDR2 SASEGT. This CDR3 is CASSEVIRGDGYTF. The CDR3 nucleotides read TGTGCCAGCAGTGAAGTCATTAGAGGGGATGGCTACACCTTC.

The count of this clone is one. The chain has TRBV29-1 and TRBJ1-4; tentative D call: TRBD1 (6 bases). V was pared by 4 bases and J by 3 bases, with 9 bases between. CDR1 is SQVTM, CDR2 ANQGSEA, per germline. The CDR3 extends over 13 amino acids. CDR3 amino acids: CSVVQGPNEKLFF. In DNA form, the CDR3 reads TGCAGCGTTGTACAGGGCCCTAATGAAAAACTGTTTTTT.

This clone was picked up a small number of times. V is TRBV27 and J is TRBJ2-4; perhaps TRBD1 as D (6 bases). In germline, CDR1 is MNHEY, CDR2 SMNVEV (reference sequence). Trimming removed 5 bases at V and 5 bases at J, with 13 bases between. This CDR3 has 14 amino acids. The DNA for the CDR3 is TGTGCCAGCAGTCAACGGACAGCTCAAAACATTCAGTACTTC. This codes for CASSQRTAQNIQYF.

The J gene is TRBJ2-2, the V gene TRBV9, with D uncertain. V was clipped by 2 bases and J by 6 bases, with 14 bases between them. Germline V lookup: CDR1 SGDLS, CDR2 YYNGEE. The CDR3 loop spans 15 amino acids. The CDR3 sequence: CASSVQVFGPGELFF. The DNA for the CDR3 is TGTGCCAGCAGCGTGCAAGTTTTTGGCCCCGGGGAGCTGTTTTTT.

This chain uses TRBV5-4 with TRBJ1-2, with 8 bases matching TRBD1. In germline, CDR1 is SGHNT, CDR2 YYREEE (reference sequence). CDR3 length: 14 residues. V was clipped by 2 bases and J by 4 bases; unmatched bases: 4. CDR3: CASSFTGGLYGYTF. The CDR3 region has the DNA TGTGCCAGCAGCTTTACAGGGGGTCTCTATGGCTACACCTTC.

This sequence joins TRBV5-6 and TRBJ2-7; TRBD1 agrees at 7 bases. This CDR3 has 16 residues. Germline V lookup: CDR1 SGHDT, CDR2 YYEEEE. V was clipped by 0 bases and J by 2 bases; unmatched bases: 8. For the CDR3, the DNA is TGTGCCAGCAGCTTGGCTTCCTTGGGACAGCCCTACGAGCAGTACTTC. Its translation is CASSLASLGQPYEQYF.

This sequence joins TRBV29-1 and TRBJ2-3; D is possibly TRBD1 (6 bases). In germline, CDR1 is SQVTM, CDR2 ANQGSEA. Trimming took off 4 bases at V and 4 bases at J, with 15 bases between the two ends. This CDR3 spans 14 amino acids. The DNA of the CDR3 is TGCAGCGTTGTCCCCCAGGGGCAGTCAGATACGCAGTATTTT. Residues: CSVVPQGQSDTQYF.

For the CDR3, the DNA is TGTGCCAGCAGTCCGGGGACTAGCGGGACTGGCAATGAGCAGTTCTTC. This encodes CASSPGTSGTGNEQFF. The rearrangement links TRBV27 to TRBJ2-1; 13 bases match TRBD2. Trimming took 5 bases from V and 6 from J; bases not matched to a gene: 7. CDR3 size: 16 residues. From germline, CDR1 is MNHEY and CDR2 SMNVEV (reference sequence).

The rearrangement uses TRBV27 and TRBJ2-5, with a possible D match to TRBD1 (5 bases). The CDR3 loop spans 14 amino acids. Trimming left V 3 bases short and J 4 bases short, with 12 bases between. The germline gives CDR1 MNHEY, CDR2 SMNVEV (reference sequence). DNA of the CDR3: TGTGCCAGCAGTTTCTCTCAGGGTGGAGAGACCCAGTACTTC. This translates into CASSFSQGGETQYF.

The gene calls are TRBV14 and TRBJ2-1, with D unresolved. The CDR3 has 12 residues. In germline, CDR1 is SGHDN, CDR2 FVKESK. V was trimmed by 4 bases and J by 5 bases, leaving 6 bases between them. In nucleotides, the CDR3 is TGTGCCAGCAGCCGTTCGGACAATGAGCAGTTCTTC. Protein product: CASSRSDNEQFF.

CDR3: CASKGLAGGRETQYF. The CDR3 nucleotides are TGTGCCAGTAAGGGACTAGCGGGAGGGCGGGAGACCCAGTACTTC. The V gene is TRBV6-6, the J gene TRBJ2-5; TRBD2 agrees at 16 bases. V gave up 9 bases and J gave up 5 bases; unmatched junction bases: 6. CDR3 size: 15 residues. CDR1 MNHNY and CDR2 SVGAGI come from the germline V gene (reference sequence).

This clone came up once. This chain uses TRBV2 with TRBJ2-1, with a weak D call TRBD1 (6 bases). Germline CDR1 and CDR2: SNHLY and FYNNEI. This CDR3 spans 17 amino acids. Trimming removed 4 bases from V and 4 bases from J, with 20 bases in between. The CDR3 region is CASSVLGLRGSYNEQFF. CDR3 nucleotide sequence: TGTGCCAGCAGTGTACTGGGCCTGAGGGGGTCTTACAATGAGCAGTTCTTC.

This clone showed up just once. The chain employs TRBV6-4 and TRBJ2-1, with D perhaps matching TRBD2 (7 bases). The CDR3 is 18 amino acids. V lost 3 bases, J lost 2 bases, and 20 bases lay in between. Looked up from germline, CDR1 is MRHNA and CDR2 is SNTAGT. CDR3 in amino acids: CASSERLNSGGAYNEQFF. Here the CDR3 DNA reads TGTGCCAGCAGTGAGAGGCTAAATTCGGGGGGCGCCTACAATGAGCAGTTCTTC.

The CDR3 DNA sequence: TGTGCCAGCAGCTTAGAGGGCCGCGAGGCTTACGAGCAGTACTTC. Protein sequence: CASSLEGREAYEQYF. This chain joins TRBV7-6 and TRBJ2-7; no definite D call. Trimming took off 1 base at V and 4 bases at J, with 14 bases between the two ends. Germline-derived CDR1 and CDR2 are SGHVS and FNYEAQ. The CDR3 covers 15 residues. The full variable domain, with the rest looked up from reference TRBV7-6 and TRBJ2-7, is GAGVSQSPRYKVTKRGQDVALRCDPISGHVSLYWYRQALGQGPEFLTYFNYEAQQDKSGLPNDRFSAERPEGSISTLTIQRTEQRDSAMYRCASSLEGREAYEQYFGPGTRLTVT.

The V gene is TRBV5-5, the J gene TRBJ2-7; maybe TRBD1 (6 bases). The CDR3 has 13 residues. The V gene's germline CDR1 is SGHKS and CDR2 YYEKEE (reference sequence). The germline V and J ends were trimmed by 1 base and 5 bases, with 10 bases remaining between them. The DNA of the CDR3 is TGTGCCAGCAGCTTGTGGGGGCTGGACGAGCAGTACTTC. It specifies CASSLWGLDEQYF. Complete variable domain (other parts from reference TRBV5-5 and TRBJ2-7): DAGVTQSPTHLIKTRGQQVTLRCSPISGHKSVSWYQQVLGQGPQFIFQYYEKEERGRGNFPDRFSARQFPNYSSELNVNALLLGDSALYLCASSLWGLDEQYFGPGTRLTVT.

The rearrangement links TRBV2 to TRBJ2-2, with a possible D match to TRBD1 (5 bases). The germline CDR1 and CDR2 sequences are SNHLY and FYNNEI. Trimming left V 7 bases short and J 1 base short, with 13 bases between. The CDR3 extends over 15 amino acids. The CDR3 region is CASIGESENTGELFF. CDR3 sequence (DNA): TGTGCCAGCATAGGGGAATCCGAGAACACCGGGGAGCTGTTTTTT.

The CDR3 DNA reads TGTGCCAGCAGCGCCGGGACAGCGTACACAGATACGCAGTATTTT. Translation: CASSAGTAYTDTQYF. The chain recombines TRBV7-8 with TRBJ2-3, with 7 nucleotides matching TRBD1. This CDR3 spans 15 amino acids. The V gene's germline CDR1 is SGHVS and CDR2 FQNEAQ. V dropped 5 bases and J dropped 2; count of bases not matched to a gene: 7.

This chain's CDR3 is CASSLERYSNQPQHF. CDR3 nucleotide sequence: TGTGCCAGCAGCTTGGAGAGATATAGCAATCAGCCCCAGCATTTT. This chain joins TRBV5-5 and TRBJ1-5; no clear D. The CDR3 runs to 15 residues. Germline CDR1 and CDR2: SGHKS and YYEKEE (reference sequence). Trimming cost V 0 bases and J 0 bases, with 7 bases left between them. Full variable domain (missing parts from reference TRBV5-5 and TRBJ1-5): DAGVTQSPTHLIKTRGQQVTLRCSPISGHKSVSWYQQVLGQGPQFIFQYYEKEERGRGNFPDRFSARQFPNYSSELNVNALLLGDSALYLCASSLERYSNQPQHFGDGTRLSIL.

The V gene is TRBV7-6, the J gene TRBJ2-7, with TRBD2 identical over 12 bases. J was trimmed by 7 bases and V by 5 bases; bases with no gene match: 6. The germline gives CDR1 SGHVS, CDR2 FNYEAQ. The CDR3 has 14 residues. The chain's CDR3 is CASSPPGLAGEQYF. For the CDR3, the DNA is TGTGCCAGCAGCCCTCCTGGACTAGCGGGGGAGCAGTACTTC.

The chain uses TRBV25-1 and TRBJ1-1; TRBD1 is a possible D gene (5 bases). The CDR3 sequence is 11 residues long. V dropped 8 bases and J dropped 6 bases, with 10 bases sitting between them. CDR1 MGHDK and CDR2 SYGVNS come from the germline V gene. CDR3 sequence (DNA): TGTGCCAGCGGGAGGGGCCCTGAAGCTTTCTTT. Its protein product is CASGRGPEAFF.

The CDR3 region has the DNA TGTGCCAGCAGTTTAAGGACTAGCGGGAGTGGTGAGCAGTTCTTC. It codes for CASSLRTSGSGEQFF. This chain connects TRBV27 to TRBJ2-1; 13 bases fit TRBD2. Germline V CDR1 and CDR2: MNHEY, SMNVEV (reference sequence). The CDR3 runs to 15 residues. The V segment lost 2 bases and the J segment 9 bases; nucleotides outside the gene matches: 4.

V gene TRBV10-3 combines with J gene TRBJ2-1; 7 bases are a match to TRBD2. CDR1 is ENHRY and CDR2 is SYGVKD in the germline V gene. The junction had 12 bases not matched to a gene; V was cut back by 0 bases and J by 7 bases. CDR3 size: 17 residues. The CDR3 region is CAISESLYEGGQNEQFF. CDR3 in DNA: TGTGCCATCAGTGAGTCGCTTTATGAGGGAGGGCAGAATGAGCAGTTCTTC.

This sequence joins TRBV6-1 and TRBJ1-2; 11 bases fit TRBD1. Germline lookup yields CDR1 MNHNS and CDR2 SASEGT. Trimming removed 1 base from V and 8 bases from J; junction bases left unmatched: 6. This CDR3 is 15 amino acids long. This chain's CDR3 is CASSEVGQGVGGYTF. As DNA, the CDR3 is TGTGCCAGCAGTGAAGTGGGACAGGGGGTTGGGGGCTACACCTTC.

This clone was seen once. The chain recombines TRBV7-6 with TRBJ2-1; D remains unclear. CDR1 SGHVS and CDR2 FNYEAQ come from the germline V gene. The V and J ends lost 2 bases and 3 bases respectively, with 17 bases between them. This CDR3 is 17 amino acids long. CDR3 sequence (DNA): TGTGCCAGCAGCTTAACGCTTGGGGATCCCCACTACAATGAGCAGTTCTTC. This encodes CASSLTLGDPHYNEQFF.

The chain carries TRBV5-5 and TRBJ2-7, with 7 bases lining up with TRBD2. The CDR3 totals 15 residues. Trimming took 2 bases from V and 4 from J; bases not matched to a gene: 9. CDR1 and CDR2 from the germline V gene are SGHKS and YYEKEE (reference sequence). The DNA for the CDR3 is TGTGCCAGCAGCTTCCTCGGGGGGAGTGGGTACGAGCAGTACTTC. Translated: CASSFLGGSGYEQYF.